These 11 T cell receptor beta chains originate from one sample sequenced in a study of cytotoxic CD8 clonotypes in ibrutinib-treated CLL. Assay used: immunoSEQ multiplex PCR; TCRdb lists only in-frame clones, some missing. This table has roughly 15,000 clones, 70% to 90% appearing once. The sequencing used PBMCs, collected before ibrutinib treatment. Receptors originate from a human donor with chronic lymphocytic leukemia.

This chain uses TRBV2 with TRBJ2-5; 10 nucleotides match TRBD2. The V and J ends lost 10 bases and 2 bases, in that order; junction bases with no gene match: 10. This CDR3 spans 15 amino acids. Germline lookup yields CDR1 SNHLY and CDR2 FYNNEI. CDR3 protein: CANRGSGRSQETQYF. The CDR3 DNA is TGTGCCAACAGGGGTAGCGGGAGGAGTCAAGAGACCCAGTACTTC.

This chain links TRBV15 with TRBJ2-4; D is ambiguous. CDR3 length equals 14 residues. V lost 0 bases, J lost 7 bases, and 10 bases lay in between. The V gene's germline CDR1 is LNHNV and CDR2 YYDKDF (reference sequence). The CDR3 loop is CATSRDRAGNIQYF. The CDR3 nucleotides are TGTGCCACCAGCAGAGATCGGGCAGGTAACATTCAGTACTTC.

This chain links TRBV30 with TRBJ2-3; D unclear. The CDR3 length is 14 residues. Germline V lookup: CDR1 GTSNPN, CDR2 SVGIG (reference sequence). The V and J ends lost 0 bases and 6 bases respectively, with 13 bases between them. CDR3 nucleotide sequence: TGTGCCTGGAGTGTTATCTATAGGGTGGATACGCAGTATTTT. Translation gives CAWSVIYRVDTQYF.

This clone was seen only once. This chain links TRBV28 with TRBJ2-7; 8 bases are a match to TRBD1. From germline, CDR1 is MDHEN and CDR2 SYDVKM. Trimming at V came to 6 bases and at J to 2 bases, leaving 6 bases not matched to a gene. The CDR3 extends over 14 amino acids. This CDR3 reads CASSTSGGPYEQYF. The CDR3 coding sequence is TGTGCCAGCAGCACATCAGGGGGCCCCTACGAGCAGTACTTC.

The genes are TRBV19 and TRBJ2-4; 7 nucleotides agree with TRBD1. V lost 8 bases to trimming and J lost 3 bases; unmatched junction nucleotides: 10. Germline V gene lookup returns CDR1 LNHDA and CDR2 SQIVND (reference sequence). This CDR3 has 15 amino acids. CDR3 DNA sequence: TGTGCCAGTGGGACAACAGGGGTATTCAAAAACATTCAGTACTTC. Its protein is CASGTTGVFKNIQYF.

Turning to this clone: The junction departs from germline at one end; a sequencing error may be responsible. V is TRBV7-9 and J is TRBJ2-2, with D perhaps matching TRBD2 (6 bases). CDR1 SEHNR and CDR2 FQNEAQ come from the germline V gene (reference sequence). This CDR3 comprises 14 residues. This chain's CDR3 is CASSVAENTGELFF. DNA for the CDR3: TGTGCCAGCAGCGTAGCGGAGAACACCGGGGAGCTGTTTTTT.

This CDR3 reads CASSLIRGELFF. CDR3 DNA: TGTGCCAGCAGTTTAATACGGGGGGAGCTGTTTTTT. The chain joins TRBV6-6 to TRBJ2-2, with D unclear. There are 12 residues in the CDR3. The V end lost 4 bases, the J end lost 8 bases, and 8 bases lay between the germline ends. Germline V gene sequence: CDR1 MNHNY, CDR2 SVGAGI (reference sequence).

This rearrangement joins TRBV27 to TRBJ2-5; the match to TRBD2 covers 7 bases. CDR1 and CDR2 (germline): MNHEY, SMNVEV (reference sequence). The trim removed 4 bases at V and 5 bases at J, leaving 10 bases unmatched. This CDR3 has 15 amino acids. The CDR3 reads CASSWGGRALETQYF. CDR3 nucleotides: TGTGCCAGCAGTTGGGGTGGGAGGGCCCTGGAGACCCAGTACTTC.

The sample holds a few counts of this clone. The chain employs TRBV19 and TRBJ1-2, with 7 bases that match TRBD1. CDR1 and CDR2 from the germline V gene are LNHDA and SQIVND (reference sequence). This CDR3 has 15 amino acids. V was clipped by 5 bases and J by 2 bases; unmatched bases: 8. CDR3 sequence reads: CASSVSGQSNYGYTF. The DNA for the CDR3 is TGTGCCAGTAGTGTTTCGGGACAGTCAAACTATGGCTACACCTTC.

This clone was counted a single time. The V gene is TRBV7-3, the J gene TRBJ2-5; 8 nucleotides match TRBD1. V lost 5 bases to trimming and J lost 5 bases; unmatched junction nucleotides: 7. The CDR3 covers 14 residues. The germline gives CDR1 SGHTA, CDR2 FQGTGA. The CDR3, as DNA: TGTGCCAGCAGCGCCACAGGGGGTCGGGAGACCCAGTACTTC. Its protein product is CASSATGGRETQYF.

J is TRBJ2-3 and V is TRBV6-6; D might be TRBD1 (5 bases). The CDR3 is 14 amino acids. Trimming stripped 0 bases from V and 6 bases from J, with 10 bases between. CDR1 is MNHNY and CDR2 is SVGAGI in the germline V gene (reference sequence). CDR3 protein: CASSYSAGKDTQYF. The CDR3 DNA follows: TGTGCCAGCAGTTACTCTGCAGGGAAGGATACGCAGTATTTT.